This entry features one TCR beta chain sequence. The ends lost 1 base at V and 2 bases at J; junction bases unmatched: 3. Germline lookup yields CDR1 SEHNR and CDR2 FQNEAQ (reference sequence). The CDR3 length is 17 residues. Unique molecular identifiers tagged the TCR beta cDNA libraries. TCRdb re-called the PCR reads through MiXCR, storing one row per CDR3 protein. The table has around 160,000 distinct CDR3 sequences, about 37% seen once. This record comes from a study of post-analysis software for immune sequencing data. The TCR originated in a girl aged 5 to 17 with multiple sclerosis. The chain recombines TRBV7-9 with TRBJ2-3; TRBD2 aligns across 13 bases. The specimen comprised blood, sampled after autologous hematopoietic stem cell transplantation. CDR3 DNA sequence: TGTGCCAGCAGCTTAGTGACTAGCGGGAGGTCCACAGATACGCAGTATTTT. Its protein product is CASSLVTSGRSTDTQYF.